This TCR beta chain appears in the sequencing data of a study of OX40 agonist ivuxolimab in advanced cancers. In the study overall: Ivuxolimab, which targeted the costimulatory receptor OX40 (CD134), was an agonistic, fully human IgG2 monoclonal antibody. Of the roughly 54 patients in dose escalation, 19 had hepatocellular carcinoma, around 15 had melanoma, 9 had renal cell carcinoma and 9 had head and neck cancer. The point of sequencing TCRbeta in the periphery was to test whether ivuxolimab changed TCR sequence diversity and drove clonal T-cell expansion. Prior anti-PD-1, anti-PD-L1 or anti-CTLA-4 therapy was permitted, and approximately 41% of dose-escalation patients had received checkpoint inhibitors. Three dose-escalation patients achieved partial responses, one with hepatocellular carcinoma and two with cutaneous melanoma. Intravenous ivuxolimab was administered to patients every 2 weeks at six dose levels: 0.01, 0.1, 0.3, 1.5, 3 and 10 mg/kg. A male proportion of roughly 80% and a mean age of approximately 58 years, ranging from 23 to 79, were recorded for the dose-escalation cohort. The paper reports the monotherapy dose-escalation portion (N ≈ 50 patients) of the phase I ivuxolimab trial. Overall study results and their limits: Low levels of normalized T-cell clonal expansion were also shown by some nonresponding patients. At doses of 0.1 to 3.0 mg/kg, clonal expansion of both CD4+ and CD8+ blood T cells was observed from baseline to week 6. After ivuxolimab, CD8+ T cells had more expanded clones than CD4+ T cells on average. The antigen specificity of the peripheral T cells that underwent clonal expansion was not determined. In the 0.1-3.0 mg/kg groups, partial responders were among the patients with the lowest normalized peripheral clonal expansion, particularly in CD8+ T cells.

As to this clone: The antigen it binds to is not known. The input lacks base qualities; no much larger clone sits a single base away.

The germline V gene gives CDR1 as SGDLS and CDR2 as YYNGEE. The CDR3 contains 13 residues, cysteine and phenylalanine counted. This entry keeps only the CDR3 DNA: 39 bases, framed from base 1. The germline ends are 9 bases apart after V is trimmed by 4 bases and J by 4 bases. Patients with autoimmune disease history or receiving systemic immunosuppression were excluded from the trial. Peripheral blood for TCR sequencing was drawn from every dose cohort at baseline, at cycle 4 day 1 and at cycle 7 day 1. Samples were obtained from an open-label, multicenter, first-in-human phase I dose-escalation trial of ivuxolimab. Adults with locally advanced or metastatic melanoma, renal cell carcinoma, hepatocellular carcinoma or head and neck squamous cell carcinoma were enrolled in the trial. CD4+ and CD8+ T cells were sorted separately from peripheral blood before TCR sequencing. Genomic DNA was isolated from the sorted cells so that the TCRbeta CDR3 region could be sequenced. The immunoSEQ Assay was used to sequence the TCRbeta CDR3 regions. Held by TCRdb, this immuneACCESS table contains in-frame sequences only and omits some clones. Under half of the omission traces to an unresolved V gene where checked; the cause of the rest is unknown. Counted in this sample were around 19,000 clones; approximately 80% of them appeared once. Of the sample, roughly 15% falls within the top ten clones.

The starting material was CD4+ or CD8+ T cells sorted from blood, obtained in a trial of the OX40 agonist ivuxolimab. This TCR derives from an adult with an advanced solid tumor such as melanoma, head and neck, liver or kidney cancer. The chain joins TRBV9 to TRBJ1-3; TRBD1 is a weak D gene call, 6 bases matching. The nucleotide sequence is TGTGCCAGCAGCCCAGGGGTCGGAAACACCATATATTTT. Translated, this is CASSPGVGNTIYF.